This TCR beta chain was captured by sequencing in a study of blood T cell repertoires in COVID-19. The wider study: PBMCs, B-cell-depleted T cells, or T cells provided the cDNA or gDNA that made up the material.

This clone was counted only a few times. The CDR3 sequence is 13 residues long. The ends were cut back, 4 bases at V and 7 bases at J, with 11 bases in the middle. The germline V gene has CDR1 SGHDN and CDR2 FVKESK. The protocol was immunoSEQ multiplex PCR, while the TCRdb copy is restricted to in-frame clones and leaves out a portion. The sample contains just over 300,000 clones, almost 90% of which appear only once. Participants were aged 18 to 89 years from around 26 US areas. This chain uses TRBV14 with TRBJ2-1; D gene unclear. This clonotype was sampled from a woman under 30 with acute COVID-19. Sequenced: PBMCs or T cells enriched from blood (not recorded which). In DNA, the CDR3 is TGTGCCAGCAGCCCCCTCTGGGCTAATGAGCAGTTCTTC. It is translated as CASSPLWANEQFF.